The subject of this entry is one TCR beta chain. This clone's antigen is unknown. No base-level quality is on record; no much larger clone is a single base apart. Patients with autoimmune disease history or receiving systemic immunosuppression were excluded from the trial. In every dose cohort, peripheral blood was drawn for TCR sequencing at baseline, cycle 4 day 1, and cycle 7 day 1. Samples came from an open-label, multicenter, first-in-human phase I dose-escalation trial of ivuxolimab. Adults with locally advanced or metastatic melanoma, renal cell carcinoma, hepatocellular carcinoma or head and neck squamous cell carcinoma were enrolled in the trial. Before TCR sequencing, CD4+ T cells and CD8+ T cells from peripheral blood were sorted into separate populations. This sample was taken from a study of OX40 agonist ivuxolimab in advanced cancers. For the study in its entirety: The costimulatory receptor OX40 (CD134) was targeted by ivuxolimab, a fully human IgG2 agonistic monoclonal antibody. Peripheral TCRbeta sequencing was intended to test whether TCR sequence diversity was altered and clonal T-cell expansion was caused by ivuxolimab. Intravenous ivuxolimab was administered to patients every 2 weeks at six dose levels: 0.01, 0.1, 0.3, 1.5, 3 and 10 mg/kg. A male proportion of around 83% and a mean age of approximately 62 years, ranging from roughly 23 to 85, were recorded for the dose-escalation cohort. Partial responses occurred in three dose-escalation patients, of whom one had hepatocellular carcinoma and two had cutaneous melanoma. Patients were allowed to have had prior anti-PD-1, anti-PD-L1 or anti-CTLA-4 therapy, and around two fifths of the dose-escalation patients had been treated with checkpoint inhibitors. Of the roughly 51 patients in dose escalation, around 19 had hepatocellular carcinoma, some 15 had melanoma, 9 had renal cell carcinoma and 9 had head and neck cancer. The paper covers the monotherapy dose-escalation part of the phase I ivuxolimab trial, which included N ≈ 52 patients.

The trim is 0 bases for V and 7 bases for J, with a gap of 10 bases between the germline ends. Based on the germline V gene, the CDR1 and CDR2 sequences are ENHRY and SYGVKD. Spanning cysteine to phenylalanine, the CDR3 consists of 14 amino acids. Of the read, only the CDR3 DNA is kept; its 42 bases are in frame from base 1. What the study reported, not specific to this receptor: After ivuxolimab, expanded clones were on average more numerous among CD8+ T cells than among CD4+ T cells. At doses from 0.1 to 3.0 mg/kg, clonal expansion was seen in both CD4+ and CD8+ blood T cells between baseline and week 6. Partial responders in the 0.1-3.0 mg/kg groups had among the lowest normalized peripheral clonal expansion, especially among CD8+ T cells. Antigen specificity was not determined for the clonally expanded peripheral T cells. Low levels of normalized T-cell clonal expansion were also seen in some patients who did not respond.

Genomic DNA was isolated from the sorted cells so that the TCRbeta CDR3 region could be sequenced. TCRbeta CDR3 regions were sequenced using the immunoSEQ Assay. The table was pulled from immuneACCESS by TCRdb, which kept in-frame rearrangements only. Such tables lose some clones; where checked, under half of the loss comes from unresolved V genes, and the rest has no known cause. The sample includes 100,000 to 150,000 clones, with 92% observed a single time. The top ten hold 0.8% to 1% of the sample. This sample comprised CD4+ or CD8+ T cells sorted from blood, obtained in a trial of the OX40 agonist ivuxolimab. The chain uses TRBV10-3 and TRBJ1-5, with TRBD1 tentatively as D gene (5 bases match). The sequence derives from an adult with an advanced solid tumor such as melanoma, head and neck, liver or kidney cancer. The nucleotide sequence reads as follows: TGTGCCATCAGTGAGTCGGGGGTGCAACAGCCCCAGCATTTT. It specifies CAISESGVQQPQHF.